Described below is a single T cell receptor beta chain sequence and its context. Its cognate antigen is unknown. The entry originates in a study of cytomegalovirus exposure and HLA in healthy donors. The study's findings and limits: While the bulk of TCR sequences proved rare, some public TCRs turned up in many donors. As was reported, the classifier diagnosed cytomegalovirus status with high specificity and sensitivity. It was assumed in the presence/absence analyses that sequencing depth was roughly uniform across donors.

13 Jbeta primers and 60 Vbeta primers were used for the PCR. This table comes from immunoSEQ multiplex PCR, and its TCRdb copy is limited to in-frame clones, with some not included. The profile covers about 140,000 clones, with roughly 75% appearing a single time and over 6.5% taken by the ten largest. Germline CDR1 MGHRA, CDR2 YSYEKL. The ends were cut back, 4 bases at V and 4 bases at J, with 11 bases in the middle. This CDR3 comprises 14 residues. Sequenced sample: PBMCs. This rearrangement joins TRBV4-1 to TRBJ1-3; the D gene is possibly TRBD1 (6 bases). This TCR derives from a man aged 40-50 years in good health and CMV-seropositive. CDR3 residues: CASSPAGVGNTIYF. The CDR3 coding sequence is TGCGCCAGCAGCCCCGCAGGGGTCGGAAACACCATATATTTT.